Described below is a single TCR beta chain sequence and its context. The assay was immunoSEQ multiplex PCR, and TCRdb's table has in-frame clones only and misses some. The sample carries approximately 250,000 clones, under 90% recorded once. Germline V gives CDR1 SQVTM, CDR2 ANQGSEA. V was trimmed by 3 bases and J by 0 bases, leaving 8 bases between them. The CDR3 runs 13 residues. The sample is drawn from a study of blood T cell repertoires in COVID-19. As for the study in general: Italy, Spain and the United States were the sources of the convalescent and acute COVID-19 samples. T cells, B-cell-depleted T cells, or PBMCs provided the cDNA or gDNA that served as material.

The specimen sequenced was peripheral blood. The clonotype was recovered from a human donor in a cohort sampled during active COVID-19. The chain uses TRBV29-1 and TRBJ1-1; D gene ambiguous. As DNA, the CDR3 is TGCAGCGTTGATACCGGAGTGAACACTGAAGCTTTCTTT. Translation: CSVDTGVNTEAFF. Based on the CDR3 plus reference TRBV29-1 and TRBJ1-1, the full variable domain is SAVISQKPSRDICQRGTSLTIQCQVDSQVTMMFWYRQQPGQSLTLIATANQGSEATYESGFVIDKFPISRPNLTFSTLTVSNMSPEDSSIYLCSVDTGVNTEAFFGQGTRLTVV.